Reported below is one T cell receptor (beta chain). This sample stems from a study of T cell responses to AZD1222 COVID-19 vaccine. TCRdb keeps only in-frame clones here, not all; method: immunoSEQ multiplex PCR. The sample includes about 120,000 clones, approximately 86% of them seen just once. The specimen comprised peripheral blood, sampled 28 days after the second AZD1222 dose. This receptor was identified in an adult who received the AZD1222 COVID-19 vaccine.

The CDR3 is CAGTPSGVGRAFF. The CDR3 bases are TGTGCCGGGACCCCGAGCGGTGTGGGACGAGCTTTCTTT. The rearrangement joins TRBV30 to TRBJ1-1, with a tentative D call TRBD1 (5 bases). This CDR3 is built from 13 residues. CDR1 is GTSNPN, CDR2 SVGIG, per germline (reference sequence). V lost 8 bases, J lost 10 bases, and 23 bases lay in between.